The present T cell receptor (beta chain) was sequenced within a study of beta chain features in type 1 diabetes. Study outcomes and limitations: Healthy donors had naive, central memory and Treg TCRB repertoires that appeared less similar than those seen among patients. Moderate yet significant TCRB CDR3 shortening was seen in Type 1 diabetes patients in all four CD4+ subsets.

The single heparinised draw taken from each donor contained 90 to 150 mL of blood on average. Purity exceeded 98% in all sorted populations. As concerns this clone: The antigen is unknown.

The germline V gene has CDR1 GTSNPN and CDR2 SVGIG (reference sequence). The CDR3 is 15 amino acids. The V and J ends lost 5 bases and 5 bases, in that order; junction bases with no gene match: 6. The study reverse transcribed the entire isolated RNA, so it sequenced expressed TCRB transcripts. Data came from immunoSEQ multiplex PCR; TCRdb stores just in-frame clones and leaves some out. There are about 19,000 clones in the sample; 40% to 60% occur only once, and approximately 0.42% lies in the top ten. The material sequenced was stem cell memory CD4+ T cells from blood. This receptor was identified in a man aged 18 to 29 in good health. The chain couples TRBV30 to TRBJ2-7; 16 bases match TRBD2. The CDR3: CAWGGLAGGPHEQYF. The CDR3 nucleotides are TGTGCCTGGGGGGGACTAGCGGGAGGGCCGCACGAGCAGTACTTC.